This T cell receptor beta chain was found in a study of regulatory T cells in long-lasting Graves disease. This clonotype was counted at least ten times. CDR3 length equals 15 residues. Germline V lookup: CDR1 LGHNT, CDR2 FRNRAP. Unmatched junction bases numbered 7, after V lost 7 bases and J lost 0 bases. This sample's time point: newly diagnosed GD, antithyroid drugs for less than 3 months. RNA extracted from PBMCs served as the sequencing template. For TCR beta, libraries came from iRepertoire HTBI primers and Arm-PCR of CDR3 regions. TCRdb processed the multiplex PCR reads anew with MiXCR; each CDR3 protein has one entry. The data show 680,000 or so distinct CDR3 sequences, approximately 15% seen once. The same data also went into a second study, on T cells in Graves' hyperthyroidism and ophthalmopathy. That work contributes: Ophthalmopathy was separated from stable hyperthyroidism by a 13 V-J model.

The sequence derives from a woman in her 30s with Graves disease. The specimen was peripheral blood mononuclear cells (PBMCs), collected at new diagnosis, from a patient treated with antithyroid drugs. The V and J genes are TRBV12-5 and TRBJ2-7; TRBD1 agrees at 9 bases. The CDR3 protein is CASAFGQGTSYEQYF. CDR3 sequence (DNA): TGTGCTAGTGCCTTTGGACAGGGGACCTCCTACGAGCAGTACTTC.